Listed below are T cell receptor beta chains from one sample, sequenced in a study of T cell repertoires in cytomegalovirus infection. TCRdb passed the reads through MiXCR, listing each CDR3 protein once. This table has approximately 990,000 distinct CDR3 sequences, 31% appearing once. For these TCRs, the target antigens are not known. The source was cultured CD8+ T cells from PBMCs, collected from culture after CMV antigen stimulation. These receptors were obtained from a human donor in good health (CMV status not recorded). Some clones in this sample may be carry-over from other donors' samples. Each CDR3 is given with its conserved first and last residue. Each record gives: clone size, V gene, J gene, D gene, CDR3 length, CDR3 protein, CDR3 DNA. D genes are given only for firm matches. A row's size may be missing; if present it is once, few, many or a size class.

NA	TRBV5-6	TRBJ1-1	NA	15	CASSPGFKGSPEAFF	TGTGCCAGCAGCCCGGGCTTCAAGGGGAGTCCTGAAGCTTTCTTT
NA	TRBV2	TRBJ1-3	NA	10	CASQGNTIYF	TGTGCCAGCCAAGGAAACACCATATATTTT
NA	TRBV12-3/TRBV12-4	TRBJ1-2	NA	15	CASIYGARTNYGYTF	TGTGCCAGCATCTACGGGGCAAGAACAAACTATGGCTACACCTTC
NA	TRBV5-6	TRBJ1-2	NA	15	CASSLVPIPTYGYTF	TGTGCCAGCAGCTTGGTACCGATTCCGACCTATGGCTACACCTTC
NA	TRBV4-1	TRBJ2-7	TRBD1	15	CASSPQGVNAYEQYF	TGCGCCAGCAGTCCTCAGGGGGTAAACGCCTACGAGCAGTACTTC
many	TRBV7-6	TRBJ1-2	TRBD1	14	CASSLGQGLDGYTF	TGTGCCAGCAGCTTAGGACAGGGACTTGATGGCTACACCTTC
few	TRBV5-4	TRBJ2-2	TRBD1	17	CASSSHPTGANTGELFF	TGTGCCAGCAGCTCTCACCCCACAGGGGCGAACACCGGGGAGCTGTTTTTT
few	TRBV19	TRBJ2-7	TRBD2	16	CASSIAASGRGYEQYF	TGTGCCAGTAGTATCGCCGCTAGCGGCCGAGGATACGAGCAGTACTTC
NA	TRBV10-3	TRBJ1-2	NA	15	CAIQKKTGLDYGYTF	TGTGCCATCCAAAAGAAGACAGGCTTGGACTATGGCTACACCTTC
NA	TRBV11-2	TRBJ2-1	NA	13	CASSLVVLDEQFF	TGTGCCAGCAGCTTAGTCGTCTTGGATGAGCAGTTCTTC
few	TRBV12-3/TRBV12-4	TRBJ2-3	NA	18	CASSLSSVGAGSADTQYF	TGTGCCAGCAGTTTAAGCTCGGTGGGGGCAGGGAGTGCAGATACGCAGTATTTT
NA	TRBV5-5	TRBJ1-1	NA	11	CVSSLSTEAFF	TGTGTCAGCAGCTTATCCACTGAAGCTTTCTTT
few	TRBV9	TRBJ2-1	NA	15	CASSVEWGVGNEQFF	TGTGCCAGCAGCGTAGAGTGGGGGGTGGGAAATGAGCAGTTCTTC
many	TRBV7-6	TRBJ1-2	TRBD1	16	CASSPSGTGNNYGYTF	TGTGCCAGCAGCCCGTCCGGGACAGGGAATAACTATGGCTACACCTTC
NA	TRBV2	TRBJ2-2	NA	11	CASSETGELFF	TGTGCCAGCAGTGAAACCGGGGAGCTGTTTTTT
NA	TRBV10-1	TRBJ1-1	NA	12	CASSEMGGRAFF	TGCGCCAGCAGTGAAATGGGGGGCCGAGCTTTCTTT
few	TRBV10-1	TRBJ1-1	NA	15	CASSEGKGWNTEAFF	TGCGCCAGCAGTGAGGGAAAGGGTTGGAACACTGAAGCTTTCTTT
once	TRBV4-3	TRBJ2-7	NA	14	CASGRETLSYEQYF	TGCGCCAGCGGCCGGGAGACTCTGTCCTACGAGCAGTACTTC
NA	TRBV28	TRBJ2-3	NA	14	CASSFMGVTDTQYF	TGTGCCAGCAGTTTCATGGGGGTGACAGATACGCAGTATTTT
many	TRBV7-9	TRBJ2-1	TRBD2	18	CASSLEASGGSSYNEQFF	TGTGCCAGCAGCTTAGAAGCTAGCGGGGGCAGCTCCTACAATGAGCAGTTCTTC
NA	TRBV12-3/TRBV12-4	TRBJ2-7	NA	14	CASSDRTVSYEQYF	TGTGCCAGCAGTGACCGGACAGTGAGCTACGAGCAGTACTTC
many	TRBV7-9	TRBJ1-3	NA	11	CASNSGNTIYF	TGTGCCAGCAACTCTGGAAACACCATATATTTT
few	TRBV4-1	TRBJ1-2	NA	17	CASSQEVARGHYYGYTF	TGCGCCAGCAGCCAAGAGGTCGCGCGGGGACACTACTATGGCTACACCTTC